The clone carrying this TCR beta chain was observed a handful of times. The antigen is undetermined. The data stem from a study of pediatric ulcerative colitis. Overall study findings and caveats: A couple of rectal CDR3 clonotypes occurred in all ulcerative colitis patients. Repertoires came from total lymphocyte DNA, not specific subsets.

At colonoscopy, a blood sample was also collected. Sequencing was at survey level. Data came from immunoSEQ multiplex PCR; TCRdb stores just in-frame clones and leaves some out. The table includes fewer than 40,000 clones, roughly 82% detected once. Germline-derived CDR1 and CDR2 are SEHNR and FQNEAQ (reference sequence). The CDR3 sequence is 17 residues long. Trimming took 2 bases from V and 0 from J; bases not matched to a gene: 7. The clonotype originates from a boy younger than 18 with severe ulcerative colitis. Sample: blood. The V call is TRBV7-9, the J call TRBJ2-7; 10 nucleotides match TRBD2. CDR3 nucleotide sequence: TGTGCCAGCAGCTTAAGTGGACTAGCGGTGCACTCCTACGAGCAGTACTTC. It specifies CASSLSGLAVHSYEQYF.